These 15 T cell receptor beta chains originate from one sample sequenced in a study of cytomegalovirus exposure and HLA in healthy donors. A multiplex PCR was run with 60 Vbeta primers and 13 Jbeta primers. TCRdb's table, derived via immunoSEQ multiplex PCR, lists solely in-frame clones and lacks some. The table shows about 130,000 clones, with around 73% occurring only once. Sequencing input: PBMCs. All receptors come from a man between 25 and 39 years old in good health and CMV-seropositive.

This chain uses TRBV12-5 with TRBJ2-7; maybe TRBD1 (6 bases). This CDR3 contains 18 residues. Per the germline V gene, CDR1 is LGHNT and CDR2 is FRNRAP. Trimming left V 0 bases short and J 5 bases short, with 23 bases between. CDR3 bases: TGTGCTAGTGGTTTGGTCTTGCCGGGACAACTAGGTTACCACGAGCAGTACTTC. Amino acids: CASGLVLPGQLGYHEQYF.

The genes are TRBV28 and TRBJ2-7; D not certain. V was shortened by 5 bases and J by 13 bases, with 18 bases between the two germline ends. This CDR3 contains 12 residues. Germline CDR1 and CDR2: MDHEN and SYDVKM. The CDR3 DNA reads TGTGCCAGCAGTCCACCGGAGACCGGTTACTACTTC. It codes for CASSPPETGYYF.

This chain uses TRBV28 with TRBJ2-7; 7 nucleotides line up with TRBD2. V lost 7 bases and J lost 5; bases outside the gene matches: 8. The germline gives CDR1 MDHEN, CDR2 SYDVKM. The CDR3 is 13 residues long. CDR3 amino acids: CASTFRGSHEQYF. The CDR3, as DNA: TGTGCCAGCACCTTTCGCGGGAGCCACGAGCAGTACTTC. Full variable domain (missing parts from reference TRBV28 and TRBJ2-7): DVKVTQSSRYLVKRTGEKVFLECVQDMDHENMFWYRQDPGLGLRLIYFSYDVKMKEKGDIPEGYSVSREKKERFSLILESASTNQTSMYLCASTFRGSHEQYFGPGTRLTVT.

In this sample, this clone turned up a few times. This rearrangement joins TRBV7-2 to TRBJ1-3; tentative D call: TRBD1 (5 bases). The CDR3 totals 13 residues. V was shortened by 1 base and J by 10 bases, with 11 bases between the two germline ends. Germline values: CDR1 SGHTA, CDR2 FQGNSA. Here the CDR3 DNA reads TGTGCCAGCAGCTTAGAAGGGGTTCGGACCATATATTTT. Translation gives CASSLEGVRTIYF.

This chain connects TRBV7-9 to TRBJ1-4, with D possibly matching TRBD1 (6 bases). CDR3 size: 14 residues. V was clipped by 5 bases and J by 7 bases, with 14 bases between them. Germline V CDR1 and CDR2: SEHNR, FQNEAQ (reference sequence). CDR3 sequence (DNA): TGTGCCAGCAGCCCCCTGGGGGCAGTTGAAAAACTGTTTTTT. Encoded protein: CASSPLGAVEKLFF. Drawing the rest from reference TRBV7-9 and TRBJ1-4, the complete variable domain is DTGVSQNPRHKITKRGQNVTFRCDPISEHNRLYWYRQTLGQGPEFLTYFQNEAQLEKSRLLSDRFSAERPKGSFSTLEIQRTEQGDSAMYLCASSPLGAVEKLFFGSGTQLSVL.

This clone was seen a few times. The V gene is TRBV4-1, the J gene TRBJ2-6, with 11 bases fitting TRBD1. Per the germline V gene, CDR1 is MGHRA and CDR2 is YSYEKL. The CDR3 is 18 amino acids. V lost 1 base to trimming and J lost 1 base; unmatched junction nucleotides: 3. In nucleotides, the CDR3 is TGCGCCAGCAGCCAAGTGGGACAGGGGGATTCTGGGGCCAACGTCCTGACTTTC. Translating it yields CASSQVGQGDSGANVLTF.

J is TRBJ2-1 and V is TRBV7-9; weak D call: TRBD1 (5 bases). The germline gives CDR1 SEHNR, CDR2 FQNEAQ (reference sequence). Trimming left V 0 bases short and J 8 bases short, with 17 bases between. There are 16 residues in the CDR3. The CDR3 sequence is CASSLANMAGNDEQFF. The CDR3 nucleotides are TGTGCCAGCAGCTTAGCCAATATGGCAGGGAACGATGAGCAGTTCTTC.

The table lists this clone with a count of one. The V and J genes are TRBV27 and TRBJ2-7, with 7 bases that match TRBD1. The CDR3 has 20 residues. The germline gives CDR1 MNHEY, CDR2 SMNVEV (reference sequence). V lost 2 bases to trimming and J lost 2 bases; unmatched junction nucleotides: 21. The CDR3, as DNA: TGTGCCAGCAGTTTAAACAGGGAGATAGGGTGGGCCCAGGGGGCCTACGAGCAGTACTTC. Translating it yields CASSLNREIGWAQGAYEQYF.

This chain joins TRBV11-2 and TRBJ2-1, with TRBD2 matching 12 bases. CDR3 length: 15 residues. Germline assignment: CDR1 SGHAT and CDR2 FQNNGV. The V segment lost 10 bases and the J segment 2 bases; nucleotides outside the gene matches: 6. DNA for the CDR3: TGTGCCACCCAACTAGCGGGAGGCCCCTACAATGAGCAGTTCTTC. Translation gives CATQLAGGPYNEQFF.

This clone was picked up a small number of times. The chain is built from TRBV7-9 and TRBJ2-5; the D gene is possibly TRBD2 (6 bases). V was clipped by 5 bases and J by 5 bases, with 18 bases between them. The CDR3 spans 15 residues. The V gene's germline CDR1 is SEHNR and CDR2 FQNEAQ (reference sequence). CDR3 in DNA: TGTGCCAGCAGCCCGACGCGCGGGGCAGGTGAGACCCAGTACTTC. Translation gives CASSPTRGAGETQYF.

The genes are TRBV30 and TRBJ1-1; D not certain. This CDR3 spans 15 amino acids. V was trimmed by 1 base and J by 0 bases, leaving 12 bases between them. Germline V lookup: CDR1 GTSNPN, CDR2 SVGIG (reference sequence). In DNA, the CDR3 is TGTGCCTGGAGTGCCTCAGAGGGCCTGAACACTGAAGCTTTCTTT. Translating gives CAWSASEGLNTEAFF.

This rearrangement joins TRBV7-2 to TRBJ1-5; TRBD1 might be the D (6 bases). The CDR3 runs to 14 residues. V gave up 4 bases and J gave up 4 bases, with 11 bases separating them. The germline gives CDR1 SGHTA, CDR2 FQGNSA. CDR3 sequence: CASSYRELNQPQHF. Written as DNA, the CDR3 is TGTGCCAGCAGCTACAGGGAATTAAATCAGCCCCAGCATTTT. Combining the CDR3 with reference TRBV7-2 and TRBJ1-5 gives the whole variable domain GAGVSQSPSNKVTEKGKDVELRCDPISGHTALYWYRQSLGQGLEFLIYFQGNSAPDKSGLPSDRFSAERTGGSVSTLTIQRTQQEDSAVYLCASSYRELNQPQHFGDGTRLSIL.

V usage is TRBV19 and J usage is TRBJ2-7; the match to TRBD1 covers 7 bases. The CDR3 totals 15 residues. The V segment lost 5 bases and the J segment 7 bases; nucleotides outside the gene matches: 14. The V gene's germline CDR1 is LNHDA and CDR2 SQIVND (reference sequence). In DNA, the CDR3 is TGTGCCAGTAGTCCACGACAGGGCGCCCAGGGGGAGCAGTACTTC. Translation gives CASSPRQGAQGEQYF.

This chain links TRBV15 with TRBJ2-7, with a weak D call TRBD1 (6 bases). The V end lost 0 bases, the J end lost 0 bases, and 12 bases lay between the germline ends. CDR3 length equals 16 residues. Germline CDR1 LNHNV, CDR2 YYDKDF (reference sequence). The DNA for the CDR3 is TGTGCCACCAGCAGAGACAGGGGTCGACGCTCCTACGAGCAGTACTTC. Translation: CATSRDRGRRSYEQYF. The complete variable domain, with remaining parts taken from reference TRBV15 and TRBJ2-7, reads DAMVIQNPRYQVTQFGKPVTLSCSQTLNHNVMYWYQQKSSQAPKLLFHYYDKDFNNEADTPDNFQSRRPNTSFCFLDIRSPGLGDTAMYLCATSRDRGRRSYEQYFGPGTRLTVT.

The chain combines TRBV5-1 with TRBJ2-7; 8 nucleotides match TRBD1. Germline CDR1 reads SGHRS; CDR2 reads YFSETQ. V lost 3 bases, J lost 3 bases, and 5 bases stayed unmatched. The CDR3 totals 14 residues. CDR3 in DNA: TGCGCCAGCAGCTCCGGGACAGGCAACTACGAGCAGTACTTC. It encodes CASSSGTGNYEQYF.